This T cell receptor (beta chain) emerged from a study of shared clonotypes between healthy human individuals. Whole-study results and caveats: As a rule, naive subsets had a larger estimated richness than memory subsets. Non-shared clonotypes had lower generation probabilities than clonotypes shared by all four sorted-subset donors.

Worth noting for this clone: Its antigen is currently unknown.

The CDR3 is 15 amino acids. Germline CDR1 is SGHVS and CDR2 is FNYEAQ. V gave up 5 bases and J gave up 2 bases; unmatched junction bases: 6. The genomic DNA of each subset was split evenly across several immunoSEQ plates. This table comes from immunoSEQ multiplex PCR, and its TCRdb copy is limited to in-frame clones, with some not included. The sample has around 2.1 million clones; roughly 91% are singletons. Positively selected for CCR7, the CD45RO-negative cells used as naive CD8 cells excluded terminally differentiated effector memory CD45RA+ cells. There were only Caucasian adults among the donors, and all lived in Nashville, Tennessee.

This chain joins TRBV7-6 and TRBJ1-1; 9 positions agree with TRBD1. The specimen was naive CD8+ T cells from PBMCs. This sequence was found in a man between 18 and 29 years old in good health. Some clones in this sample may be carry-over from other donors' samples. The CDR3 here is CASSPGTGLNTEAFF. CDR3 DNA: TGTGCCAGCAGCCCTGGGACAGGGCTTAACACTGAAGCTTTCTTT.